This T cell receptor (beta chain) was sequenced during a study of T cell responses to AZD1222 COVID-19 vaccine (TCRdb year 2021). Study-wide context: AZD1222 recipients with second doses at about 4 weeks or about 12 weeks were pooled, because spike-specific TCR depth and breadth did not differ between schedules. TCR sequencing covered more than 230 trial participants: around 210 given two doses of AZD1222 and approximately 26 given two doses of MenACWY control vaccine. Enrollment into the trials was organized by age into subgroups of 18-55, 56-69 and 70-plus years, and those subgroups contained roughly 140, 27 and 60 TCR-sequenced participants, respectively.

V was cut back by 3 bases and J by 0 bases, leaving a gap of 12 bases between them. From the germline V gene, CDR1 is LGHNA and CDR2 is YSLEER. The CDR3, from cysteine to phenylalanine, totals 17 residues. Only CDR3 DNA is held: 51 bases, read in frame from base 1. The CDR3 regions of human TCRbeta chains were analyzed by immunosequencing. The authors' analysis ran thus. Repertoire TCRs were matched against a reference library of SARS-CoV-2-specific TCRs generated with the MIRA antigen-specificity platform. Breadth was defined as the fraction of unique TCRs that were SARS-CoV-2-associated. Depth was defined as the fraction of total T cells that were SARS-CoV-2-associated. Using the MIRA data, each spike-specific TCR was assigned both to the spike region to which the TCR was reactive and to a CD4 or CD8 class. Log10-transformed breadth and depth values were compared by one-way ANOVA with Sidak's multiple comparisons tests. What TCRdb holds here is the immuneACCESS table cut down to in-frame rearrangements. Part of the clones is not present; checked against another copy, under half of the missing clones reflect an unresolved V gene, and the others are unexplained. D and trimming were read from the DNA, whereas the V and J calls and clone size are those reported in that table. Across this sample there are about 130,000 clones, with 75% to 95% seen only once. The leading ten clones occupy 6% to 7.5% of the sample.

The time point label here, explained by the study, means: baseline before first vaccination. Vaccinee samples were obtained from the UK trials COV001 and COV002, which included a single-blind randomized controlled phase 2/3 trial of AZD1222 (ChAdOx1 nCoV-19) in healthy adults. For TCRbeta chain sequencing, PBMC samples were collected from trial participants at day 0 and at day 28 after the second dose. This clone was observed a handful of times. What this receptor recognizes is not known. No much larger clone exists at a distance of one base, and base qualities are not known. Overall results and qualifications from the work: The vaccine-associated CD4 TCRs covered the entire spike protein, and the dominant responses fell in regions 160-218 and 743-854. Reportedly, almost half of the unique spike-specific TCRs recognized epitopes lying outside the regions that are mutated in the B.1.351 and B.1.1.7 variants. Conclusions about previously exposed vaccinees were limited because only a handful of AZD1222 recipients were SARS-CoV-2 seropositive at baseline. Because no samples from the day 14 peak response were available, repertoires could be characterized only after the peak T cell response. After two AZD1222 doses, both the breadth and the depth of spike-specific TCRs were significantly higher than at day 0 and than in MenACWY recipients. Participants were mostly white British, with more females than males. The authors suggested clonal diversity may have been underestimated. In the small 56-69-year group, the increase in depth fell short of significance, most likely because of low power.

This sequence originates from an adult in good health. The chain is made from TRBV4-3 and TRBJ1-6, with the D gene too uncertain to name. The source material was peripheral blood, sampled on day 0 of AZD1222 vaccination. The DNA reads as follows: TGCGCCAGCAGCCAGGACCGGACTATCTCCTATAATTCACCCCTCCACTTT. This is translated as CASSQDRTISYNSPLHF.